The 20 T cell receptor beta chains presented below share a single source sample, sequenced in a study of blood T cell repertoires in COVID-19. Profiling relied on immunoSEQ multiplex PCR, and the TCRdb table lists in-frame clones only, not all of them. The profile covers 200,000 to 300,000 clones, with about 91% appearing a single time and approximately 2.5% taken by the ten largest. Sample: PBMCs or T cells enriched from blood (not recorded which). The receptor source for this set is a woman aged 40 to 50 with acute COVID-19.

CDR3 nucleotide sequence: TGTGCCAGCAGTTACAGGCAGGGGACCTATGGCTACACCTTC. The encoded protein is CASSYRQGTYGYTF. The J gene is TRBJ1-2, the V gene TRBV6-5; D may be TRBD1 (6 bases). CDR3 length: 14 amino acids. V lost 2 bases and J 4 bases, leaving 11 bases between the germline ends. Germline CDR1 MNHEY, CDR2 SVGAGI.

The CDR3 DNA is TGTGCCAGCAGCTTCTCAGGGGGGATGGACTATGGCTACACCTTC. Translating it yields CASSFSGGMDYGYTF. This chain joins TRBV7-9 and TRBJ1-2, with 7 bases that match TRBD1. CDR1 SEHNR and CDR2 FQNEAQ come from the germline V gene (reference sequence). V was pared by 3 bases and J by 3 bases, with 7 bases of the junction left unmatched. This CDR3 spans 15 amino acids. Using reference TRBV7-9 and TRBJ1-2 for the parts outside the CDR3, the full variable domain is DTGVSQNPRHKITKRGQNVTFRCDPISEHNRLYWYRQTLGQGPEFLTYFQNEAQLEKSRLLSDRFSAERPKGSFSTLEIQRTEQGDSAMYLCASSFSGGMDYGYTFGSGTRLTVV.

CDR3 in DNA: TGTGCCAGCAGCCCCGAGGGCCTAAGCAATCAGCCCCAGCATTTT. Amino acid sequence: CASSPEGLSNQPQHF. The genes are TRBV7-9 and TRBJ1-5, with D uncertain. This CDR3 comprises 15 residues. Trimming removed 5 bases from V and 1 base from J, with 12 bases in between. The V gene's germline CDR1 is SEHNR and CDR2 FQNEAQ (reference sequence).

This clone came up a few times. The CDR3 region has the DNA TGTGCCAGTAGTACCTCGGCCGAGGTCGGGGAGCTGTTTTTT. Translating it yields CASSTSAEVGELFF. The V and J genes are TRBV19 and TRBJ2-2, with D hard to call. This CDR3 has 14 amino acids. Trimming left V 4 bases short and J 7 bases short, with 13 bases between. Per germline, CDR1 LNHDA and CDR2 SQIVND (reference sequence).

This chain joins TRBV19 and TRBJ2-6; possible D gene TRBD2, 6 bases. V lost 1 base and J 0 bases, leaving 16 bases between the germline ends. Germline assignment: CDR1 LNHDA and CDR2 SQIVND (reference sequence). The CDR3 is made up of 19 amino acids. CDR3 in amino acids: CASSIVGRGVSSGANVLTF. CDR3 nucleotides: TGTGCCAGTAGTATAGTCGGCCGCGGGGTTAGCTCTGGGGCCAACGTCCTGACTTTC.

The chain combines TRBV3-1 (or the pseudogene TRBV3-2) with TRBJ2-5; the match to TRBD2 covers 16 bases. Germline V lookup: CDR1 LGHDT, CDR2 YNNKEL (reference sequence). This CDR3 is 14 amino acids long. The V gene end was trimmed by 3 bases and the J gene end by 11 bases; junction bases not matched to a gene: 3. The CDR3 region is CASSQGLAGGLQYF. CDR3 DNA: TGTGCCAGCAGCCAGGGACTAGCGGGGGGGCTTCAGTACTTC.

The gene calls are TRBV6-5 and TRBJ1-2; TRBD1 matches at 7 bases. The CDR3 is 13 residues long. V shed 10 bases and J 4 bases; nucleotides not matched to a gene: 9. Germline CDR1 reads MNHEY; CDR2 reads SVGAGI. CDR3 DNA sequence: TGTGCCACCGGGCAACAGGGGTCCTATGGCTACACCTTC. Encoded protein: CATGQQGSYGYTF.

The chain recombines TRBV19 with TRBJ1-5; perhaps TRBD1 as D (6 bases). CDR1 and CDR2 from the germline V gene are LNHDA and SQIVND (reference sequence). The CDR3 spans 17 residues. V was pared by 0 bases and J by 3 bases, with 15 bases between. The chain's CDR3 is CASSIETGSAFNQPQHF. The CDR3 coding sequence is TGTGCCAGTAGTATAGAAACAGGGAGCGCCTTCAATCAGCCCCAGCATTTT.

V gene TRBV5-1 combines with J gene TRBJ2-2, with 8 bases aligning to TRBD1. The CDR3 extends over 15 amino acids. With V trimmed by 4 bases and J by 7 bases, 9 bases remained unmatched. The germline CDR1 and CDR2 sequences are SGHRS and YFSETQ. For the CDR3, the DNA is TGCGCCAGCAGCGTACGACAGGGGTTTGGCGGGGAGCTGTTTTTT. Amino acid sequence: CASSVRQGFGGELFF.

The chain links TRBV4-3 to TRBJ1-2; D is unresolved. The germline gives CDR1 LGHNA, CDR2 YSLEER. V gave up 0 bases and J gave up 8 bases, with 16 bases separating them. This CDR3 spans 15 amino acids. The CDR3 reads CASSQDDAWSGGYTF. The DNA for the CDR3 is TGCGCCAGCAGCCAAGATGATGCGTGGTCAGGAGGCTACACCTTC.

The count of this clone is one. This chain joins TRBV7-9 and TRBJ1-2; a weak D match, TRBD1 (6 bases). The ends were cut back, 4 bases at V and 5 bases at J, with 17 bases in the middle. Per the germline V gene, CDR1 is SEHNR and CDR2 is FQNEAQ (reference sequence). This CDR3 comprises 15 residues. The CDR3 DNA sequence: TGTGCCAGCAGCTCGGGGGGCGCACGTGGGTATGGCTACACCTTC. As protein: CASSSGGARGYGYTF. Variable domain in full (rest from reference TRBV7-9 and TRBJ1-2): DTGVSQNPRHKITKRGQNVTFRCDPISEHNRLYWYRQTLGQGPEFLTYFQNEAQLEKSRLLSDRFSAERPKGSFSTLEIQRTEQGDSAMYLCASSSGGARGYGYTFGSGTRLTVV.

V and J are TRBV19 and TRBJ1-3, with D perhaps TRBD1 (6 bases). The CDR3 is 15 amino acids. Germline assignment: CDR1 LNHDA and CDR2 SQIVND (reference sequence). V lost 3 bases, J lost 4 bases, and 13 bases lay in between. The CDR3 protein is CASSIETGLGNTIYF. In DNA, the CDR3 is TGTGCCAGTAGTATCGAGACAGGACTCGGAAACACCATATATTTT.

This clone was observed once. The chain is built from TRBV9 and TRBJ2-3; possible D gene TRBD1, 7 bases. The CDR3 covers 16 residues. The germline V gene encodes CDR1 SGDLS and CDR2 YYNGEE. Trimming cost V 4 bases and J 7 bases, with 22 bases left between them. The CDR3, as DNA: TGTGCCAGCAGCCAAACGCAGGAGGGGGCTGGGAATACGCAGTATTTT. Amino acids: CASSQTQEGAGNTQYF.

The V call is TRBV3-1 (or the pseudogene TRBV3-2), the J call TRBJ1-4, with a weak D call TRBD1 (6 bases). The CDR3 totals 15 residues. Between the trimmed V and J ends, which lost 1 base and 0 bases, there was a span of 6 bases. Looked up from germline, CDR1 is LGHDT and CDR2 is YNNKEL (reference sequence). CDR3 bases: TGTGCCAGCAGCCAAGGACAGGCAACTAATGAAAAACTGTTTTTT. As protein: CASSQGQATNEKLFF.

The CDR3 DNA is TGTGCCAGCAGCCCTCGGGACAGGGGGACAGATACGCAGTATTTT. This sequence encodes CASSPRDRGTDTQYF. The V gene is TRBV3-1 (or the pseudogene TRBV3-2), the J gene TRBJ2-3; 11 bases align to TRBD1. V trimming: 4 bases; J trimming: 3 bases; junction bases outside the gene matches: 3. Germline assignment: CDR1 LGHDT and CDR2 YNNKEL (reference sequence). The CDR3 sequence is 15 residues long.

This clone was seen a single time. The V call is TRBV20-1, the J call TRBJ2-5; 10 bases line up with TRBD2. With V trimmed by 8 bases and J by 3 bases, 0 bases remained unmatched. The CDR3 length is 11 residues. The germline V gene encodes CDR1 DFQATT and CDR2 SNEGSKA (reference sequence). The DNA for the CDR3 is TGCAGTAGCGGGGGGGAAGAGACCCAGTACTTC. Translating it yields CSSGGEETQYF.

The gene calls are TRBV2 and TRBJ2-5; 9 bases match TRBD2. The CDR3 is made up of 16 amino acids. V trimming: 6 bases; J trimming: 1 base; junction bases outside the gene matches: 9. CDR1 and CDR2 (germline): SNHLY, FYNNEI. Here the CDR3 reads CASRSASGVPQETQYF. CDR3 bases: TGTGCCAGCAGATCGGCTAGCGGGGTCCCCCAAGAGACCCAGTACTTC.

The chain is built from TRBV5-4 and TRBJ1-6; 8 bases match TRBD1. From germline, CDR1 is SGHNT and CDR2 YYREEE (reference sequence). With V trimmed by 4 bases and J by 7 bases, 7 bases remained unmatched. This CDR3 has 15 amino acids. The CDR3 nucleotides read TGTGCCAGCAGCGTCGGACAGGGAGGAAATTCACCCCTCCACTTT. Translation gives CASSVGQGGNSPLHF.

This rearrangement joins TRBV7-8 to TRBJ2-1; 10 bases are a match to TRBD2. The length of the CDR3 is 17 residues. V lost 0 bases to trimming and J lost 9 bases; unmatched junction nucleotides: 11. Looked up from germline, CDR1 is SGHVS and CDR2 is FQNEAQ. CDR3 in amino acids: CASSLAGGASGSSEQFF. The DNA of the CDR3 is TGTGCCAGCAGCTTAGCGGGGGGGGCTAGCGGGAGTAGTGAGCAGTTCTTC.

This chain uses TRBV5-1 with TRBJ2-5; tentative D call: TRBD2 (5 bases). CDR3 length: 14 residues. The V and J ends lost 4 bases and 1 base respectively, with 11 bases between them. The germline V gene encodes CDR1 SGHRS and CDR2 YFSETQ. CDR3: CASSLTGSQETQYF. The CDR3 DNA reads as TGCGCCAGCAGCCTTACGGGGAGCCAAGAGACCCAGTACTTC.